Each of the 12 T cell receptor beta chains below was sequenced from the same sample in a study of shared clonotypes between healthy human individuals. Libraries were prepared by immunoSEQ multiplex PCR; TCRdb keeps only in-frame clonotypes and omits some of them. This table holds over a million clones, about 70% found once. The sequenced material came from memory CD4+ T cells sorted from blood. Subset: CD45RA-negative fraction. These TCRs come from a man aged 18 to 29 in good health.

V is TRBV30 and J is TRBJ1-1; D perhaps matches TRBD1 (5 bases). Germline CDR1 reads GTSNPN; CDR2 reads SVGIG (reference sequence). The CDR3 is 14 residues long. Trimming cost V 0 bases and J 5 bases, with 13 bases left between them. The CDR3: CAWSVRGRTTEAFF. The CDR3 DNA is TGTGCCTGGAGTGTAAGGGGTCGGACGACTGAAGCTTTCTTT. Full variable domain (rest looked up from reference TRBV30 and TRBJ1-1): SQTIHQWPATLVQPVGSPLSLECTVEGTSNPNLYWYRQAAGRGLQLLFYSVGIGQISSEVPQNLSASRPQDRQFILSSKKLLLSDSGFYLCAWSVRGRTTEAFFGQGTRLTVV.

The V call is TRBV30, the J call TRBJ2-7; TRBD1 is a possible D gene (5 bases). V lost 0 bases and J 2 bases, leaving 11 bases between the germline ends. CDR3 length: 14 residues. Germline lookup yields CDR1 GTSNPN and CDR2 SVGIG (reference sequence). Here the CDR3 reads CAWSVTPRAYEQYF. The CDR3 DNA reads TGTGCCTGGAGTGTCACCCCCAGGGCCTACGAGCAGTACTTC. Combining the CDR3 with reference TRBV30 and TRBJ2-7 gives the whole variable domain SQTIHQWPATLVQPVGSPLSLECTVEGTSNPNLYWYRQAAGRGLQLLFYSVGIGQISSEVPQNLSASRPQDRQFILSSKKLLLSDSGFYLCAWSVTPRAYEQYFGPGTRLTVT.

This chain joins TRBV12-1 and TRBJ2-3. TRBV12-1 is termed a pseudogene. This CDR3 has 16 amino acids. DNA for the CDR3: TGTGCCAGCAGCTTTGCCCACGGGCCTCTGGGAGATACGCAGTATTTT. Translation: CASSFAHGPLGDTQYF.

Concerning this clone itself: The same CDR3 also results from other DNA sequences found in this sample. The CDR3 sequence is CASSLEAGNTEAFF. In DNA, the CDR3 is TGCGCCAGCAGCTTGGAGGCAGGGAACACTGAAGCTTTCTTT. The chain uses TRBV5-1 and TRBJ1-1; unclear D gene. V gave up 0 bases and J gave up 1 base, with 7 bases separating them. Germline values: CDR1 SGHRS, CDR2 YFSETQ. This CDR3 spans 14 amino acids.

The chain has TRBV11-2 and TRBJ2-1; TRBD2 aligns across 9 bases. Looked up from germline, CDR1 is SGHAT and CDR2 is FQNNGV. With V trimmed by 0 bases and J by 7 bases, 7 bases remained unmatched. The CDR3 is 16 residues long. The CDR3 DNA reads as TGTGCCAGCAGCTTAGATCCAGCGGGAGGAGGAAATGAGCAGTTCTTC. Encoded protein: CASSLDPAGGGNEQFF.

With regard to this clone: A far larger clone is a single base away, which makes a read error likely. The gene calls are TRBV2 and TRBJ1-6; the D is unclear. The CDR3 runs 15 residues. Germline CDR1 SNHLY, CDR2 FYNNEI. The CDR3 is CAGSRESSYNSPLHF. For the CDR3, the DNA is TGTGCCGGCAGTCGCGAGAGCTCCTATAATTCACCCCTCCACTTT.

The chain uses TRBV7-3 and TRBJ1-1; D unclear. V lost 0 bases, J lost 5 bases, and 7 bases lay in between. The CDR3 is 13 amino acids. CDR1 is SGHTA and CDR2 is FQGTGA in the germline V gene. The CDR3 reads CASSLTGWTEAFF. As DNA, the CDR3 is TGTGCCAGCAGCTTAACGGGGTGGACTGAAGCTTTCTTT.

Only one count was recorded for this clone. CDR3 DNA sequence: TGTGCCAGCAGTTCAGCTAGGGGACTAGACTACGAGCAGTACTTC. This encodes CASSSARGLDYEQYF. The genes are TRBV11-2 and TRBJ2-7; 8 nucleotides align to TRBD2. Looked up from germline, CDR1 is SGHAT and CDR2 is FQNNGV. V shed 6 bases, J shed 3 bases, and the junction held 10 bases outside the gene matches. The CDR3 totals 15 residues. Drawing the rest from reference TRBV11-2 and TRBJ2-7, the complete variable domain is EAGVAQSPRYKIIEKRQSVAFWCNPISGHATLYWYQQILGQGPKLLIQFQNNGVVDDSQLPKDRFSAERLKGVDSTLKIQPAKLEDSAVYLCASSSARGLDYEQYFGPGTRLTVT.

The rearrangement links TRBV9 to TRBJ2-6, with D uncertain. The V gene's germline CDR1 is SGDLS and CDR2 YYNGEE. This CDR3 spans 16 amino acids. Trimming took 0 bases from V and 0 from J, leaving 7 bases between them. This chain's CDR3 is CASSVAPSSGANVLTF. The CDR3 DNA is TGTGCCAGCAGCGTAGCACCTTCCTCTGGGGCCAACGTCCTGACTTTC.

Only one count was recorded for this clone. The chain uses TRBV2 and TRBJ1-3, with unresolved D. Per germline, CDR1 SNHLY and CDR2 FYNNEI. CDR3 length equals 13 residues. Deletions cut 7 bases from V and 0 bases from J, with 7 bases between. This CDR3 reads CASNFISGNTIYF. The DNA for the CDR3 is TGTGCCAGCAACTTTATCTCTGGAAACACCATATATTTT. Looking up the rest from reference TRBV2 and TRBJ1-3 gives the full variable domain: EPEVTQTPSHQVTQMGQEVILRCVPISNHLYFYWYRQILGQKVEFLVSFYNNEISEKSEIFDDQFSVERPDGSNFTLKIRSTKLEDSAMYFCASNFISGNTIYFGEGSWLTVV.

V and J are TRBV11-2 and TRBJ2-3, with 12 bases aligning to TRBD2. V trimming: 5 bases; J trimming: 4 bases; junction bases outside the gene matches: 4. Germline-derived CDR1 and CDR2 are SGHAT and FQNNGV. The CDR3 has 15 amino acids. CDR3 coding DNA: TGTGCCAGCAGCCCTAGCGGGGGGGCCTCAGATACGCAGTATTTT. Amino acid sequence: CASSPSGGASDTQYF.

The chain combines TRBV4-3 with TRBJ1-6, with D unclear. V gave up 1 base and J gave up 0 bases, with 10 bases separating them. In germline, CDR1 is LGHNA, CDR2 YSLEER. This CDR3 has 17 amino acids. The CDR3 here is CASSQAERGSYNSPLHF. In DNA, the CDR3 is TGCGCCAGCAGCCAAGCGGAGCGGGGCTCCTATAATTCACCCCTCCACTTT.